This TCR beta chain was obtained from a study of T cells in tuberculosis. TCRdb keeps only in-frame clones here, not all; method: immunoSEQ multiplex PCR. Of 20,000 to 25,000 clones in the sample, around 94% were seen once. Study-level results: Selection depended on which cryopreserved specimens were available.

Adolescents were screened for latent TB by skin test and IGRA. Unsorted cryopreserved PBMC were sequenced, averaging approximately 100,000 T cells per clinical donor. Concerning this clone: The antigen is not known.

The material sequenced was PBMCs. This TCR was recovered from a donor aged 10-29 years with latent tuberculosis or without tuberculosis infection. Some clones in this sample may be carry-over from other donors' samples.

CDR3 in DNA: TGTGCCAGCAGCTTAGCATTAGTGGCAGGGACAAAATTTCGGGACGAGCAGTACTTC. It specifies CASSLALVAGTKFRDEQYF. The chain combines TRBV11-1 with TRBJ2-7; a weak D match, TRBD1 (6 bases). This CDR3 has 19 residues. V dropped 0 bases and J dropped 5 bases, with 26 bases sitting between them. CDR1 SGHAT and CDR2 FQDESV come from the germline V gene (reference sequence).